One T cell receptor (beta chain) is described in this entry. This entry is derived from a study of Graves' ophthalmopathy and Graves' hyperthyroidism. The CDR3 extends over 16 amino acids. CDR1 SGHAT and CDR2 FQDESV come from the germline V gene (reference sequence). Deletions cut 5 bases from V and 2 bases from J, with 15 bases between. Beta-chain TCR CDR3 regions were amplified from RNA transcripts. Second-round multiplex PCR came after a first-round RT-PCR that employed HTBI primers. Each CDR3 protein is one row after TCRdb ran MiXCR on the multiplex PCR reads. The sample lists 340,000 or so distinct CDR3 sequences, 15% to 20% occurring once.

The TCR originated in an adult man with Graves' ophthalmopathy. Sequenced material: peripheral blood. This rearrangement joins TRBV11-1 to TRBJ2-2; D is perhaps TRBD1 (6 bases). The chain's CDR3 is CASSPPGARNTGELFF. The CDR3 nucleotides are TGTGCCAGCAGCCCACCAGGGGCTAGAAACACCGGGGAGCTGTTTTTT.